These 12 T cell receptor beta chains were all obtained from the same sample, sequenced in a study of Graves' ophthalmopathy and Graves' hyperthyroidism. RNA transcripts were the template, and TCR beta CDR3 regions were amplified from them. The library came from an HTBI-primed first-round RT-PCR and a second-round multiplex PCR. TCRdb itself ran the multiplex PCR reads through MiXCR, one entry per CDR3 protein. The sample records around 1.1 million distinct CDR3 sequences, 35% to 40% being singletons. Sequencing was done on a sample of peripheral blood or thyroid tissue (not recorded which). Receptors were obtained from an adult man with Graves' hyperthyroidism.

V and J are TRBV7-3 and TRBJ2-3; 14 positions match TRBD2. Germline CDR1 is SGHTA and CDR2 is FQGTGA. The CDR3 length is 16 residues. The ends lost 3 bases at V and 6 bases at J; junction bases unmatched: 5. The CDR3 here is CASSLGTSGSVDTQYF. In DNA, the CDR3 is TGTGCCAGCAGCTTGGGGACTAGCGGGAGTGTGGATACGCAGTATTTT.

Ten or more counts support this clonotype. V usage is TRBV2 and J usage is TRBJ1-4; no clear D. Germline V gene data show CDR1 as SNHLY and CDR2 as FYNNEI. The CDR3 covers 15 residues. The ends were cut back, 3 bases at V and 8 bases at J, with 16 bases in the middle. Here the CDR3 DNA reads TGTGCCAGCAGTGAGGAAAACAGTTTTCGGGAAAAACTGTTTTTT. Its translation: CASSEENSFREKLFF.

This clonotype was seen at least ten times. The V and J genes are TRBV2 and TRBJ1-1; D unclear. CDR1 and CDR2 from the germline V gene are SNHLY and FYNNEI. The CDR3 length is 13 residues. Between the trimmed V and J ends, which lost 4 bases and 6 bases, there was a span of 12 bases. This CDR3 is CASSVMELSEAFF. CDR3 in DNA: TGTGCCAGCAGTGTAATGGAACTTTCTGAAGCTTTCTTT. Based on the CDR3 plus reference TRBV2 and TRBJ1-1, the full variable domain is EPEVTQTPSHQVTQMGQEVILRCVPISNHLYFYWYRQILGQKVEFLVSFYNNEISEKSEIFDDQFSVERPDGSNFTLKIRSTKLEDSAMYFCASSVMELSEAFFGQGTRLTVV.

The chain combines TRBV15 with TRBJ2-5; 7 bases agree with TRBD2. Germline V gene lookup returns CDR1 LNHNV and CDR2 YYDKDF (reference sequence). This CDR3 spans 17 amino acids. Trimming cost V 0 bases and J 2 bases; bases outside gene matches: 9. Here the CDR3 reads CATSREGGLGEQETQYF. As DNA, the CDR3 is TGTGCCACCAGCAGAGAAGGCGGACTAGGGGAACAAGAGACCCAGTACTTC.

The chain has TRBV10-3 and TRBJ2-5; tentatively, D is TRBD1 (5 bases). Deletions cut 4 bases from V and 9 bases from J, with 18 bases between. Germline CDR1 ENHRY, CDR2 SYGVKD. The CDR3 is 14 amino acids. The CDR3 sequence: CAISAPRALEAQYF. The CDR3 region has the DNA TGTGCCATCAGTGCCCCCAGGGCCCTCGAGGCCCAGTACTTC.

As concerns this clonotype: One junction end disagrees with the germline gene, perhaps due to a read error. V usage is TRBV19 and J usage is TRBJ1-2, with a weak D call TRBD1 (5 bases). CDR1 is LNHDA, CDR2 SQIVND, per germline (reference sequence). The length of the CDR3 is 15 residues. The CDR3: CASSRDPGILYGHTF. The CDR3 DNA reads as TGTGCCAGTAGTAGGGACCCCGGGATACTCTATGGCCACACCTTC.

The table lists this clonotype with many counts. This sequence joins TRBV7-2 and TRBJ1-6, with TRBD1 identical over 9 bases. The CDR3 is 15 residues long. V was clipped by 8 bases and J by 7 bases; unmatched bases: 9. Germline V gene sequence: CDR1 SGHTA, CDR2 FQGNSA. The CDR3 is CASHRGHGENSPLHF. Here the CDR3 DNA reads TGTGCCAGCCACAGGGGGCATGGGGAAAATTCACCCCTCCACTTT.

This clonotype was seen a few times. The chain links TRBV5-1 to TRBJ2-5, with D possibly TRBD2 on 6 matching bases. Trimming took off 2 bases at V and 5 bases at J, with 10 bases between the two ends. The CDR3 extends over 13 amino acids. Per the germline V gene, CDR1 is SGHRS and CDR2 is YFSETQ. CDR3 bases: TGCGCCAGCAGCTTCCAGGAGGGGGAGACCCAGTACTTC. It yields the protein CASSFQEGETQYF.

This clonotype was found a few times. The rearrangement uses TRBV19 and TRBJ1-6; 11 bases are a match to TRBD1. Germline CDR1 and CDR2: LNHDA and SQIVND (reference sequence). Trimming removed 3 bases from V and 10 bases from J; junction bases left unmatched: 5. The length of the CDR3 is 15 residues. The CDR3 region is CASSMGQGVYSPLHF. The CDR3 DNA reads TGTGCCAGTAGTATGGGACAGGGGGTATACTCACCCCTCCACTTT. Variable domain in full (rest from reference TRBV19 and TRBJ1-6): DGGITQSPKYLFRKEGQNVTLSCEQNLNHDAMYWYRQDPGQGLRLIYYSQIVNDFQKGDIAEGYSVSREKKESFPLTVTSAQKNPTAFYLCASSMGQGVYSPLHFGNGTRLTVT.

In DNA form, the CDR3 reads TGTGCCACCAGTATGACAGGGAGGGAGACCCAGTACTTC. Protein: CATSMTGRETQYF. The V call is TRBV24-1, the J call TRBJ2-5; tentative D call: TRBD1 (7 bases). V dropped 6 bases and J dropped 5 bases, with 12 bases sitting between them. Germline CDR1 and CDR2: KGHDR and SFDVKD. The CDR3 has 13 amino acids.

This clonotype was detected many times. The chain recombines TRBV5-8 with TRBJ2-2; D is possibly TRBD2 (5 bases). The V gene lost 4 bases and the J gene lost 6 bases, with 10 bases spanning the gap. The CDR3 contains 13 residues. Germline-derived CDR1 and CDR2 are SGHTS and YDEGEE. CDR3 protein: CASSRDYSGELFF. In DNA form, the CDR3 reads TGTGCCAGCAGCCGGGATTACTCCGGGGAGCTGTTTTTT.

The table lists this clonotype with many counts. V is TRBV24-1 and J is TRBJ2-5; the match to TRBD2 covers 8 bases. V trimming: 4 bases; J trimming: 4 bases; junction bases outside the gene matches: 7. Per germline, CDR1 KGHDR and CDR2 SFDVKD. This CDR3 region has 15 residues. CDR3 in DNA: TGTGCCACCAGTGAACCGCGGGGGGCCAGAGAGACCCAGTACTTC. It translates to CATSEPRGARETQYF.